This T cell receptor (beta chain) was identified in a study of blood T cell repertoires in COVID-19. There are 15 residues in the CDR3. V lost 2 bases, J lost 0 bases, and 14 bases lay in between. The V gene's germline CDR1 is SQVTM and CDR2 ANQGSEA. Clones were sequenced by immunoSEQ multiplex PCR, and TCRdb holds only the in-frame ones, with some missing. This table has about 73,000 clones, approximately 80% appearing once. The clonotype comes from a man older than 75 with active or convalescent COVID-19. The material sequenced was peripheral blood. The chain joins TRBV29-1 to TRBJ2-7; the D is unclear. Here the CDR3 reads CSVELAGRSSYEQYF. CDR3 nucleotide sequence: TGCAGCGTTGAATTGGCTGGCAGAAGCTCCTACGAGCAGTACTTC.